This TCR beta chain was sequenced during a study of blood T cell repertoires in COVID-19 (dated by TCRdb to the early 2020s). Study-wide context: Samples from collaborators originated in the United States, Italy and Spain and spanned both the acute and convalescent phases of COVID-19. The material from the prospective study consisted of cDNA or gDNA derived from T cells, B-cell-depleted T cells, or PBMCs. Subjects who had been exposed to COVID-19, were actively infected with it, or had recovered from it provided the deeply sampled blood TCRbeta repertoires that made up the dataset. The repertoires were released in a freely available public database meant as a resource for research on the immune response to SARS-CoV-2. Samples came from the ongoing ImmuneRACE study (first 160 participants) plus 1,254 subjects from 6 global collaborators. A de-identified subject ID, COVID-19 status, age in years and sex were almost always included in the sample metadata. Where available, HLA class I and class II types were obtained from metadata supplied by the sample provider rather than from assay-based typing.

Participants in the prospective study were aged about 18 to 95 years, lived in 20 to 30 United States geographic areas, and enrolled through a virtual design. To assign participants to cohorts, the prospective study relied on clinical history that participants themselves reported in a screening survey and a study questionnaire. ImmuneRACE Cohort 3 recovered participants were defined by two consecutive negative NP/OP PCR tests, healthcare professional clearance, or symptom resolution. In the prospective study, whole blood, serum and a nasopharyngeal or oropharyngeal swab were collected from each participant by mobile phlebotomists. Additional blood draws and questionnaires over an approximately two-month period could optionally be provided by prospective study participants. Before DNA extraction, prospective study blood samples were shipped either frozen or at room temperature. Trimming removed 1 base from V and 7 bases from J; the gene matches leave 7 bases unexplained. Measured from the cysteine to the phenylalanine, the CDR3 is 16 residues long. The only DNA kept is the CDR3, 48 bases in frame from the first base. The CDR1 and CDR2 encoded by the germline V gene (reference sequence) are LGHDT and YNNKEL.

Overall study results and their limits: How much clinical and demographic metadata was included differed by source and by participant, and the metadata was provided uncurated.

TCRbeta CDR3 regions were amplified from genomic DNA by means of the immunoSEQ Assay, a bias-controlled multiplex PCR. In the original analysis: Nucleated cell counts per sample were estimated from amplification of reference gene primers within the assay. To quantify the absolute abundance of each unique TCRbeta CDR3 rearrangement, sequence reads were collapsed and filtered. For each sample, productive Simpson clonality was calculated as the square root of Simpson's diversity index over productive rearrangements. Imported from immuneACCESS, the table was reduced by TCRdb to in-frame sequences with V and J called. These copies leave out some clones; in studies compared against another copy, an unresolved V gene accounts for under half, and the cause of the remainder is not known. For V, J and clone size, that table is used; D and trimming come from the DNA. A total of roughly 220,000 clones appear in this sample, 84% of them only once. The ten largest clones take up approximately 6.5% of the sample.

As regards this clone: Its specific antigen is unknown. One base away there is no much larger clone; base qualities are not given.

This receptor chain uses TRBV3-1 (or the pseudogene TRBV3-2) and TRBJ2-2; the junction holds 9 bases that match TRBD2. The clonotype was recovered from a middle-aged woman who had recovered from COVID-19. The sample taken for sequencing was PBMCs or T cells enriched from blood (not recorded which). The DNA is as follows: TGTGCCAGCAGCCAAGTGTTAGCGGGAGCTGGCGGGGAGCTGTTTTTT. This sequence encodes CASSQVLAGAGGELFF.